The sequence of this T cell receptor beta chain was determined in a study of Graves' ophthalmopathy and Graves' hyperthyroidism. Study at large: At initial diagnosis, peripheral blood was obtained, and this preceded any treatment.

The CDR3 is 15 residues long. Germline V gene sequence: CDR1 SGHRS, CDR2 YFSETQ. The V segment lost 4 bases and the J segment 7 bases; nucleotides outside the gene matches: 6. RNA transcripts served as template for amplifying TCR beta CDR3 sequences. Second-round multiplex PCR followed a first-round RT-PCR using HTBI primers. TCRdb called the multiplex PCR reads again in MiXCR, with one record for every CDR3 protein. Among approximately 700,000 distinct CDR3 sequences listed, around 40% were seen once. This clonotype was observed a handful of times. The sample comprised peripheral blood. The TCR was taken from an adult man with Graves' ophthalmopathy. The V gene is TRBV5-1, the J gene TRBJ1-4; 11 bases fit TRBD1. The CDR3 region has the DNA TGCGCCAGCAGCCGCGCCGGGACAGGGGGTGAAAAACTGTTTTTT. Amino acid sequence: CASSRAGTGGEKLFF.